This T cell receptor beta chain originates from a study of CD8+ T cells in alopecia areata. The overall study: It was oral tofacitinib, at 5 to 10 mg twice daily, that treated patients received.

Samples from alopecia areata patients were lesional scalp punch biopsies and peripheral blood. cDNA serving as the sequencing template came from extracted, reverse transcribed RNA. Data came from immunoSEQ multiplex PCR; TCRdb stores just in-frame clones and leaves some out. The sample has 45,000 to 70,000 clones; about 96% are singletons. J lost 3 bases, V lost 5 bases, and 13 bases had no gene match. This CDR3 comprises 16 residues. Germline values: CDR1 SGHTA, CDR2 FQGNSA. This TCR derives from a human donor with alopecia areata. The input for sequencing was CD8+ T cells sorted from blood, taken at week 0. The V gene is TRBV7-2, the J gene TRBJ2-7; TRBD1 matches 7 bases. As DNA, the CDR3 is TGTGCCAGCAGCACAAACAGGGGTACCCTAAACTACGAGCAGTACTTC. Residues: CASSTNRGTLNYEQYF.